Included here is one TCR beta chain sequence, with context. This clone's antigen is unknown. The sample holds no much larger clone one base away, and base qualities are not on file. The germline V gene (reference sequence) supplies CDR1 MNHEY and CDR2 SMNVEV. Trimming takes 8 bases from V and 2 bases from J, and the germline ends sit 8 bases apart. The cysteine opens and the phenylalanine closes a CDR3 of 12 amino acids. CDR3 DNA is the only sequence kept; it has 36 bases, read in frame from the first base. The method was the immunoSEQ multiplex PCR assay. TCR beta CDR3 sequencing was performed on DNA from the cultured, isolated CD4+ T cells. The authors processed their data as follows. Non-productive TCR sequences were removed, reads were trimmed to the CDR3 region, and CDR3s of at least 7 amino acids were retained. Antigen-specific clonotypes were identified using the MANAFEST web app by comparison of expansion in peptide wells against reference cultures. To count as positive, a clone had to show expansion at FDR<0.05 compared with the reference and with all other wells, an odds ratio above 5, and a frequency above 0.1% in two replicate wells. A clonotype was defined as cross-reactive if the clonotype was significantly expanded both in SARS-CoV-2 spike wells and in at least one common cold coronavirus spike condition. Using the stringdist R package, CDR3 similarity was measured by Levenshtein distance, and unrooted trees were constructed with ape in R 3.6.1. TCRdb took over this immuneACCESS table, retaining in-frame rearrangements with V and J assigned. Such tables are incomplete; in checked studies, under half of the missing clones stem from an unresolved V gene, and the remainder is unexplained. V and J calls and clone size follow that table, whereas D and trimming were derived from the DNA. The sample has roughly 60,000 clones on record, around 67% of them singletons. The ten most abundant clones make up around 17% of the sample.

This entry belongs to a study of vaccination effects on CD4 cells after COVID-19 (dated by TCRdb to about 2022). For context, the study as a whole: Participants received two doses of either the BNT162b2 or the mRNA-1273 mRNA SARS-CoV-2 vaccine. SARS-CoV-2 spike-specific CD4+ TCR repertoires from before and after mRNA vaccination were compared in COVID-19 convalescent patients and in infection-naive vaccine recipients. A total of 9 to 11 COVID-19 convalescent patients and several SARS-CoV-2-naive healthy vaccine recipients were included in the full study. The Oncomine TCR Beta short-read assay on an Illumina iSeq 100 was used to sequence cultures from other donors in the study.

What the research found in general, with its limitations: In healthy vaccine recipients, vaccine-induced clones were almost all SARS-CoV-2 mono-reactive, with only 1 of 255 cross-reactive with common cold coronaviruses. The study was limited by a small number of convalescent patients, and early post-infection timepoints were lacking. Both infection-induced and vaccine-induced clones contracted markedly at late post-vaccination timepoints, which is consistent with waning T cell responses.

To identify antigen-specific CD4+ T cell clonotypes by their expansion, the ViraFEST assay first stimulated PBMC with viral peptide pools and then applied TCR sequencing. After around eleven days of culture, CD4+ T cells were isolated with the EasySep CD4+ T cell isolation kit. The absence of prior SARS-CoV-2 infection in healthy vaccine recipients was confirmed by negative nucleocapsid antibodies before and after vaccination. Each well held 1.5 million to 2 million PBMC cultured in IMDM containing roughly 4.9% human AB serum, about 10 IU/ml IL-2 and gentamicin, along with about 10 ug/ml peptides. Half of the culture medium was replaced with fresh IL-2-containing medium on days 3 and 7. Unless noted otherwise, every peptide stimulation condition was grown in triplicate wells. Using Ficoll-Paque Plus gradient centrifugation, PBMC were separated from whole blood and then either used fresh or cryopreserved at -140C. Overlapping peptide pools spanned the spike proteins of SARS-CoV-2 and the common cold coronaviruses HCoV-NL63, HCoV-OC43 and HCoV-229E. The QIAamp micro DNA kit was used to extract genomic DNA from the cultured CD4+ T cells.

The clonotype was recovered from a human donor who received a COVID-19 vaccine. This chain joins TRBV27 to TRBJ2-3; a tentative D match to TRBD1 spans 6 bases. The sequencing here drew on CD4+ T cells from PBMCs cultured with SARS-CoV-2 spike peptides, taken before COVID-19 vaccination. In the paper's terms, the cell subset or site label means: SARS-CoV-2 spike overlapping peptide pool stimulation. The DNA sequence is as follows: TGTGCCAGCCAGGGGAACACAGATACGCAGTATTTT. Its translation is CASQGNTDTQYF.